This TCR beta chain was recovered during a study of control samples from healthy donors and cancer patients. This CDR3 comprises 15 residues. V was clipped by 1 base and J by 2 bases, with 12 bases between them. CDR1 and CDR2 (germline): MNHNS, SASEGT. The method was immunoSEQ multiplex PCR; TCRdb's version includes in-frame clones alone and lacks a portion of them. The data contain 65,000 to 90,000 clones, about 95% of them seen just once; the ten biggest clones take up more than 2.5%. The chain carries TRBV6-1 and TRBJ2-7; D may be TRBD1 (6 bases). The sample consisted of blood. The receptor's source is a woman in her twenties or thirties in good health. The CDR3 here is CASSEDGRGTYEQYF. In DNA form, the CDR3 reads TGTGCCAGCAGTGAAGACGGCAGGGGAACCTACGAGCAGTACTTC.